Shown below are 14 T cell receptor beta chains from a single sample sequenced in a study of T-cell reconstitution after alpha-beta-depleted transplantation in children. Library preparation (for TCRbeta) was performed with unique molecular identifiers. Each CDR3 protein gets one entry after TCRdb re-called the PCR reads with MiXCR. The sample lists 540,000 or so distinct CDR3 sequences, under 30% occurring once. Source: PBMCs, mostly from graft donor cells, taken 360 days after TCRalphabeta/CD19-depleted stem cell transplant. These receptors were obtained from a boy in the first two years of life who had a stem cell transplant for acute myeloid leukemia, so the T cells may come from the graft donor.

Note on this clonotype: A much larger clone lies one base from this, so it may be a read error. The chain joins TRBV20-1 to TRBJ2-5; 7 positions agree with TRBD2. The CDR3 consists of 13 residues. Per germline, CDR1 DFQATT and CDR2 SNEGSKA (reference sequence). The CDR3 DNA is TGCAGTGATATAGGGTCGGGAGGAGAGACCCGGTACTTC. Residues: CSDIGSGGETRYF.

This clonotype was seen at least ten times. This chain links TRBV10-3 with TRBJ2-4; 8 bases map to TRBD1. The CDR3 contains 14 residues. With 3 bases clipped from V and 8 bases from J, the junction kept 6 bases outside the gene matches. Germline CDR1 is ENHRY and CDR2 is SYGVKD. CDR3 sequence reads: CAISDRGLGDIQYF. The CDR3 DNA sequence: TGTGCCATCAGTGACAGGGGGCTGGGGGACATTCAGTACTTC.

This clonotype was seen more than once but under ten times. The rearrangement joins TRBV20-1 to TRBJ2-5; 14 bases line up with TRBD2. The CDR3 contains 17 residues. Per the germline V gene, CDR1 is DFQATT and CDR2 is SNEGSKA (reference sequence). V gave up 3 bases and J gave up 2 bases; unmatched junction bases: 8. CDR3 sequence: CSASRLAGGPRQETQYF. DNA for the CDR3: TGCAGTGCTAGCAGACTAGCGGGGGGGCCGAGACAAGAGACCCAGTACTTC.

This clonotype was counted many times. J is TRBJ2-7 and V is TRBV29-1; D unresolved. V gave up 0 bases and J gave up 2 bases, with 14 bases separating them. Germline lookup yields CDR1 SQVTM and CDR2 ANQGSEA. The CDR3 runs to 15 residues. The CDR3 bases are TGCAGCGTTGAAGACGGGTATAAGGGCCCCTACGAGCAGTACTTC. This translates into CSVEDGYKGPYEQYF.

V is TRBV24-1 and J is TRBJ1-5; no firm D call. The CDR3 contains 13 residues. Germline assignment: CDR1 KGHDR and CDR2 SFDVKD. Trimming shortened V by 4 bases and J by 5 bases, and 8 bases separated the two germline ends. CDR3: CATSEFNDQPQHF. CDR3 coding DNA: TGTGCCACCAGTGAATTTAACGATCAGCCCCAGCATTTT.

This clonotype was counted many times. This chain uses TRBV10-3 with TRBJ2-5, with 10 bases identical to TRBD2. The length of the CDR3 is 15 residues. The trim removed 3 bases at V and 4 bases at J, leaving 5 bases unmatched. Germline CDR1 reads ENHRY; CDR2 reads SYGVKD. The CDR3 region is CAISETAGGPETQYF. The CDR3 DNA follows: TGTGCCATCAGTGAAACAGCGGGGGGGCCAGAGACCCAGTACTTC.

This clonotype occurred many times. The V gene is TRBV29-1, the J gene TRBJ1-2; D unresolved. The CDR3 sequence is 14 residues long. Germline V gives CDR1 SQVTM, CDR2 ANQGSEA. V was shortened by 3 bases and J by 4 bases, with 15 bases between the two germline ends. As DNA, the CDR3 is TGCAGCGTTGATTCGGACGCACGCGTCTATGGCTACACCTTC. It is translated as CSVDSDARVYGYTF.

This clonotype was seen many times. The rearrangement links TRBV12-3 or TRBV12-4 to TRBJ1-1, with 10 bases lining up with TRBD1. J was trimmed by 6 bases and V by 5 bases; bases with no gene match: 9. The CDR3 sequence is 15 residues long. CDR3 DNA sequence: TGTGCCAGCAGTCCCGGGGGACAGGGGAGGGCTGAAGCTTTCTTT. It codes for CASSPGGQGRAEAFF.

A few counts support this clonotype. The V gene is TRBV9, the J gene TRBJ2-7; maybe TRBD1 (6 bases). V gave up 0 bases and J gave up 0 bases, with 16 bases separating them. This CDR3 region has 17 residues. CDR1 is SGDLS and CDR2 is YYNGEE in the germline V gene. CDR3 sequence: CASSVVGGTPSSYEQYV. In DNA form, the CDR3 reads TGTGCCAGCAGCGTAGTCGGTGGGACACCGAGCTCCTACGAGCAGTACGTC.

This chain links TRBV20-1 with TRBJ1-2; weak D call: TRBD1 (5 bases). V was cut by 0 bases and J by 8 bases, with 16 bases left in between. CDR3 size: 14 residues. Per germline, CDR1 DFQATT and CDR2 SNEGSKA (reference sequence). The CDR3 reads CSARDPGTREGYTF. CDR3 nucleotides: TGCAGTGCTAGAGATCCCGGGACCAGGGAAGGCTACACCTTC.

This clonotype has a handful of counts. This rearrangement joins TRBV4-2 to TRBJ2-1; tentatively, D is TRBD2 (6 bases). The germline V gene has CDR1 LGHNA and CDR2 YNFKEQ. Trimming took off 0 bases at V and 10 bases at J, with 13 bases between the two ends. CDR3 size: 14 residues. The CDR3 DNA reads TGTGCCAGCAGCCAAGAGAGCGGGTCAAACGAGCAGTTCTTC. Protein sequence: CASSQESGSNEQFF.

The V gene is TRBV6-2 or TRBV6-3, the J gene TRBJ2-1; D not resolved. Germline CDR1 and CDR2: MNHEY and SVGEGT. V lost 1 base to trimming and J lost 7 bases, with 11 bases between them. This CDR3 spans 14 amino acids. The DNA of the CDR3 is TGTGCCAGCAGTTACTGGGTCCAAGGAAATGAGCAGTTCTTC. Its protein is CASSYWVQGNEQFF.

The table lists this clonotype with a few counts. V is TRBV4-3 and J is TRBJ2-1; a possible D gene is TRBD1 (5 bases). Between the trimmed V and J ends, which lost 9 bases and 1 base, there was a span of 19 bases. The CDR3 is 16 amino acids. CDR1 is LGHNA, CDR2 YSLEER, per germline. CDR3 protein: CASSLVQGWSYNEQFF. The CDR3 nucleotides read TGCGCCAGTAGCTTGGTTCAGGGTTGGTCCTACAATGAGCAGTTCTTC.

This clonotype was observed many times. CDR3 amino acids: CASSFPGAEETQYF. The CDR3 DNA reads TGTGCCAGCAGCTTTCCGGGGGCGGAAGAGACCCAGTACTTC. The rearrangement links TRBV5-5 to TRBJ2-5; D tentatively reads TRBD1 or TRBD2 (6 bases each). Trimming pared 2 bases from V and 3 bases from J, leaving 11 bases between. The CDR3 totals 14 residues. Germline loops: CDR1 SGHKS, CDR2 YYEKEE (reference sequence).